This T cell receptor (beta chain) stems from a study of T cell responses to AZD1222 COVID-19 vaccine. On the study more broadly: Investigators merged groups given second doses at roughly 4 or roughly 12 weeks.

Generated by immunoSEQ multiplex PCR, the TCRdb table keeps only in-frame clones and is missing some. The sample yields over 90,000 clones, around 90% seen once. Whole-study findings and limits: Spike was spanned by vaccine-associated CD4 TCRs, which were dominant at 160-218 and 743-854. Spike-specific TCR breadth and depth were elevated following two AZD1222 doses. Repertoires were sampled only after the peak T cell response.

The CDR3 spans 16 residues. The germline CDR1 and CDR2 sequences are SGHDN and FVKESK. V gave up 4 bases and J gave up 6 bases; unmatched junction bases: 9. Of note for this clone: Its antigen is undetermined.

This clonotype originated in an adult in good health. The sample consisted of peripheral blood, taken on day 0 of AZD1222 vaccination. The genes are TRBV14 and TRBJ1-4, with 9 bases fitting TRBD1. The CDR3 reads CASSPRDGTGYEKLFF. The CDR3 DNA follows: TGTGCCAGCAGCCCGAGGGACGGGACAGGGTATGAAAAACTGTTTTTT.